A selection of T cell receptor beta chains follows, all from one sample in a study of blood T cell repertoires in COVID-19. This table comes from immunoSEQ multiplex PCR, and its TCRdb copy is limited to in-frame clones, with some not included. The sample lists fewer than 300,000 clones; around nine tenths were seen once. The sample consisted of PBMCs or T cells enriched from blood (not recorded which). The receptors were gathered from a woman aged 25-40 years who had recovered from COVID-19. CDR3s leave out the opening cysteine and the closing phenylalanine or tryptophan. Clone size, where shown, is once, few, many, or a class for clones that have expanded.

CDR3: ASRTNGLARQPQH
V: TRBV19
J: TRBJ1-5
size: -

CDR3: ASSLQGMSEKLF
V: TRBV7-6
J: TRBJ1-4
size: -

CDR3: ASRGQASGANVLT
V: TRBV2
J: TRBJ2-6
size: -

CDR3: ASSQGQESET
V: TRBV3-1/TRBV3-2
J: TRBJ1-2
size: -

CDR3: ASSSNSEGRNGYT
V: TRBV6-2/TRBV6-3
J: TRBJ1-2
size: -

CDR3: ASSHRTGGGPAKETQY
V: TRBV14
J: TRBJ2-5
size: -

CDR3: ASTIALGTYEQF
V: TRBV2
J: TRBJ2-1
size: once

CDR3: ASSVPGQLLGYT
V: TRBV19
J: TRBJ1-2
size: -

CDR3: ATQPQGVNEQF
V: TRBV19
J: TRBJ2-1
size: -

CDR3: ASIAGPYSNQPQH
V: TRBV19
J: TRBJ1-5
size: -

CDR3: ASSLSGRYSNQPQH
V: TRBV27
J: TRBJ1-5
size: -

CDR3: ASSLGLATKPAYNEQF
V: TRBV28
J: TRBJ2-1
size: -

CDR3: ASSLVQGASYGYT
V: TRBV28
J: TRBJ1-2
size: -

CDR3: ASSWGGAMNTEAF
V: TRBV28
J: TRBJ1-1
size: -

CDR3: ASSLSGSIWADTQY
V: TRBV27
J: TRBJ2-3
size: -

CDR3: ASSLGDSYGYT
V: TRBV7-8
J: TRBJ1-2
size: once

CDR3: ASSSSGTGAYEQY
V: TRBV5-6
J: TRBJ2-7
size: -

CDR3: ASSNEQGFGYT
V: TRBV9
J: TRBJ1-2
size: -

CDR3: ATSVGGEQF
V: TRBV5-1
J: TRBJ2-1
size: -

CDR3: ASSEEQGAGNTIY
V: TRBV2
J: TRBJ1-3
size: once

CDR3: ASSYEGSPTYGYT
V: TRBV6-5
J: TRBJ1-2
size: -

CDR3: ASSFGGQGGEQF
V: TRBV27
J: TRBJ2-1
size: -

CDR3: ASSSGLAGGLSYNEQF
V: TRBV5-1
J: TRBJ2-1
size: -

CDR3: ASSLYGGYEQY
V: TRBV12-3/TRBV12-4
J: TRBJ2-7
size: once

CDR3: ASTVELNTGELF
V: TRBV6-5
J: TRBJ2-2
size: -

CDR3: ASSYSGSYNEQF
V: TRBV19
J: TRBJ2-1
size: -

CDR3: ASAGLAGRETQY
V: TRBV6-5
J: TRBJ2-5
size: few

CDR3: ASSEVRIKSGEKLF
V: TRBV2
J: TRBJ1-4
size: -

CDR3: ASTQGTSGYNEQF
V: TRBV2
J: TRBJ2-1
size: once

CDR3: AWNGFGLFNEQF
V: TRBV30
J: TRBJ2-1
size: -

CDR3: STRTGDTEAF
V: TRBV29-1
J: TRBJ1-1
size: -

CDR3: AWSVKGAGGELF
V: TRBV30
J: TRBJ2-2
size: -

CDR3: ASSLAPQVHYEQY
V: TRBV7-9
J: TRBJ2-7
size: -

CDR3: ASSAGTGPYYEQY
V: TRBV11-2
J: TRBJ2-7
size: -

CDR3: AIRSSYNSPLH
V: TRBV28
J: TRBJ1-6
size: -

CDR3: ASSVASGRIGEQF
V: TRBV9
J: TRBJ2-1
size: -

CDR3: ASRQELIYEQY
V: TRBV6-2/TRBV6-3
J: TRBJ2-7
size: -

CDR3: ASSLVRDAGNTIY
V: TRBV7-2
J: TRBJ1-3
size: -

CDR3: ASSIKTGMASTPF
V: TRBV19
J: TRBJ1-1
size: -

CDR3: ASAGTAFSGNTIY
V: TRBV19
J: TRBJ1-3
size: -

CDR3: ASGPLRNTEAF
V: TRBV2
J: TRBJ1-1
size: -

CDR3: ASSPGLAGHADTQY
V: TRBV3-1/TRBV3-2
J: TRBJ2-3
size: -

CDR3: ASSLGLASDTQY
V: TRBV7-2
J: TRBJ2-3
size: once

CDR3: ASSLVPPGSEAF
V: TRBV7-9
J: TRBJ1-1
size: -

CDR3: ASSGTSGRPTEQF
V: TRBV2
J: TRBJ2-1
size: once